The 24 T cell receptor beta chains given below trace back to one sample, sequenced in a study of T cells after yellow fever vaccination. One entry per CDR3 protein results from TCRdb running MiXCR on the 5' RACE reads. The sample contains under 300,000 distinct CDR3 sequences, 6.9% of which appear only once. Sequenced here: CD4+ T cells sorted from PBMCs, sampled 15 days after the yellow fever booster vaccination. These receptors all stem from a man aged 25-40 years who received the YFV17D yellow fever vaccine.

This clonotype was counted many times. The gene calls are TRBV12-3 or TRBV12-4 and TRBJ1-1; no clear D gene. Trimming cost V 4 bases and J 6 bases, with 9 bases left between them. CDR3 length: 12 amino acids. Here the CDR3 reads CASSSLDAEAFF. The CDR3 nucleotides read TGTGCCAGCAGTTCCCTGGACGCTGAAGCTTTCTTT.

This chain uses TRBV20-1 with TRBJ2-3; a weak D match, TRBD2 (5 bases). The CDR3 covers 14 residues. CDR1 and CDR2 from the germline V gene are DFQATT and SNEGSKA (reference sequence). Trimming removed 5 bases from V and 7 bases from J, with 19 bases in between. The CDR3 sequence: CSAETVGGLYTQYF. CDR3 coding DNA: TGCAGTGCTGAGACGGTAGGAGGCCTTTATACGCAGTATTTT.

In its sample, this clonotype was seen many times. The chain recombines TRBV30 with TRBJ2-1; 11 bases fit TRBD2. The ends lost 8 bases at V and 3 bases at J; junction bases unmatched: 6. CDR3 length: 14 amino acids. The germline V gene has CDR1 GTSNPN and CDR2 SVGIG (reference sequence). CDR3 sequence: CARTSGRIYNEQFF. CDR3 DNA sequence: TGTGCCCGCACTAGCGGGAGAATCTACAATGAGCAGTTCTTC.

This clonotype was seen repeatedly, ten times or more. The chain links TRBV28 to TRBJ2-7; no firm D call. Germline CDR1 is MDHEN and CDR2 is SYDVKM. Between the trimmed V and J ends, which lost 3 bases and 2 bases, there was a span of 8 bases. This CDR3 is 13 amino acids long. Here the CDR3 reads CASSLRHPYEQYF. The CDR3 nucleotides are TGTGCCAGCAGTTTGAGGCACCCCTACGAGCAGTACTTC. The full variable domain, its missing parts supplied by reference TRBV28 and TRBJ2-7, is DVKVTQSSRYLVKRTGEKVFLECVQDMDHENMFWYRQDPGLGLRLIYFSYDVKMKEKGDIPEGYSVSREKKERFSLILESASTNQTSMYLCASSLRHPYEQYFGPGTRLTVT.

This clonotype was seen a few times. The rearrangement links TRBV9 to TRBJ2-3, with D possibly being TRBD1 (6 bases). Trimming stripped 2 bases from V and 0 bases from J, with 13 bases between. Looked up from germline, CDR1 is SGDLS and CDR2 is YYNGEE. The CDR3 totals 16 residues. The CDR3: CASSVAGTTSTDTQYF. The CDR3 nucleotides are TGTGCCAGCAGCGTGGCTGGGACAACCAGCACAGATACGCAGTATTTT. Supplemented by reference TRBV9 and TRBJ2-3, the full variable domain reads DSGVTQTPKHLITATGQRVTLRCSPRSGDLSVYWYQQSLDQGLQFLIQYYNGEERAKGNILERFSAQQFPDLHSELNLSSLELGDSALYFCASSVAGTTSTDTQYFGPGTRLTVL.

V and J are TRBV5-4 and TRBJ1-1; tentative D call: TRBD1 (5 bases). Germline CDR1 reads SGHNT; CDR2 reads YYREEE (reference sequence). The length of the CDR3 is 13 residues. V shed 2 bases and J shed 6 bases, with 11 bases lying between them. CDR3 nucleotide sequence: TGTGCCAGCAGCTTAGGGGCGGAGGCTGAAGCTTTCTTT. Translating gives CASSLGAEAEAFF.

V is TRBV20-1 and J is TRBJ1-5, with 10 bases that match TRBD1. CDR1 and CDR2 (germline): DFQATT, SNEGSKA (reference sequence). V shed 6 bases and J 5 bases; nucleotides not matched to a gene: 10. The CDR3 is made up of 15 amino acids. The CDR3 protein is CSASSTGGIDQPQHF. The CDR3 region has the DNA TGCAGTGCCAGTTCGACAGGGGGCATCGATCAGCCCCAGCATTTT.

CDR3 in amino acids: CASSLRLAGSTDTQYF. In nucleotides, the CDR3 is TGTGCCAGCAGCTTACGGCTAGCGGGGTCCACAGATACGCAGTATTTT. The V and J genes are TRBV7-2 and TRBJ2-3; 9 bases are a match to TRBD2. The CDR3 contains 16 residues. Germline-derived CDR1 and CDR2 are SGHTA and FQGNSA. J lost 2 bases, V lost 2 bases, and 5 bases had no gene match.

This clonotype was counted between two and nine times. The chain is built from TRBV7-9 and TRBJ2-5; no reliable D call. This CDR3 region has 14 residues. The germline V gene encodes CDR1 SEHNR and CDR2 FQNEAQ (reference sequence). The V end was cut by 6 bases, the J end by 0 bases, with 11 bases between. The CDR3 region is CASSPDLYQETQYF. The CDR3 coding sequence is TGTGCCAGCAGTCCCGACTTGTACCAAGAGACCCAGTACTTC.

This clonotype was recorded at least ten times. The rearrangement joins TRBV19 to TRBJ2-1, with TRBD2 identical over 13 bases. V lost 3 bases and J lost 7; bases outside the gene matches: 3. The germline CDR1 and CDR2 sequences are LNHDA and SQIVND (reference sequence). This CDR3 is 15 amino acids long. CDR3 residues: CASSMTSGRLNEQFF. The CDR3 coding sequence is TGTGCCAGTAGTATGACTAGCGGGAGGTTAAATGAGCAGTTCTTC.

This clonotype was counted ten times or more. The chain has TRBV3-1 and TRBJ2-2; perhaps TRBD1 as D (6 bases). This CDR3 contains 16 residues. Trimming stripped 6 bases from V and 1 base from J, with 15 bases between. CDR1 and CDR2 (germline): LGHDT, YNNKEL (reference sequence). DNA of the CDR3: TGTGCCAGCAGAGAAACAGGGTTTCGGAACACCGGGGAGCTGTTTTTT. It is translated as CASRETGFRNTGELFF.

Here the CDR3 DNA reads TGCGCCAGCAGCTTGGCGGGGGCCATTTCCTACGAGCAGTACTTC. It encodes CASSLAGAISYEQYF. The chain couples TRBV5-1 to TRBJ2-7; D is tentatively TRBD1 or TRBD2 (6 bases each). Germline values: CDR1 SGHRS, CDR2 YFSETQ. The CDR3 sequence is 15 residues long. V was shortened by 0 bases and J by 1 base, with 11 bases between the two germline ends.

In its sample, this clonotype was seen a few times. The chain has TRBV12-3 or TRBV12-4 and TRBJ1-3; D uncertain. V shed 2 bases and J shed 1 base, with 3 bases lying between them. The CDR3 consists of 13 residues. CDR3 region: CASSLLSGNTIYF. CDR3 in DNA: TGTGCCAGCAGTTTACTGTCTGGAAACACCATATATTTT.

This clonotype has a handful of counts. The CDR3 sequence is CASRDSPVDEQFF. In nucleotides, the CDR3 is TGTGCCAGCAGGGACTCTCCTGTTGATGAGCAGTTCTTC. The chain uses TRBV6-5 and TRBJ2-1; TRBD2 is a possible D gene (5 bases). V was pared by 6 bases and J by 8 bases, with 14 bases between. This CDR3 contains 13 residues. Germline CDR1 and CDR2: MNHEY and SVGAGI.

This clonotype was counted only a few times. J is TRBJ2-1 and V is TRBV6-2 or TRBV6-3, with 10 nucleotides matching TRBD2. Germline-derived CDR1 and CDR2 are MNHEY and SVGEGT. With V trimmed by 6 bases and J by 7 bases, 12 bases remained unmatched. CDR3 size: 16 residues. The CDR3 region has the DNA TGTGCCAGCAGAGGGACTAGCGCGGCCCCCTTGAATGAGCAGTTCTTC. This encodes CASRGTSAAPLNEQFF.

This clonotype occurred a few times. The DNA of the CDR3 is TGTGCCAGCGAACGGGAGACTAACTATGGCTACACCTTC. Its translation: CASERETNYGYTF. This chain links TRBV6-2 or TRBV6-3 with TRBJ1-2; no reliable D call. V gave up 8 bases and J gave up 0 bases, with 10 bases separating them. The CDR3 loop spans 13 amino acids. The germline CDR1 and CDR2 sequences are MNHEY and SVGEGT.

This clonotype has ten or more counts. The V and J genes are TRBV7-2 and TRBJ1-3; no clear D. CDR1 is SGHTA and CDR2 is FQGNSA in the germline V gene. Trimming took off 3 bases at V and 0 bases at J, with 6 bases between the two ends. The CDR3 runs to 14 residues. The CDR3 is CASSFTFSGNTIYF. The CDR3 coding sequence is TGTGCCAGCAGCTTTACTTTCTCTGGAAACACCATATATTTT.

This clonotype has at least ten counts. This chain joins TRBV12-3 or TRBV12-4 and TRBJ2-1, with TRBD1 matching 8 bases. Trimming removed 6 bases from V and 7 bases from J; junction bases left unmatched: 14. The CDR3 totals 16 residues. As DNA, the CDR3 is TGTGCCAGCAGCCGCACCGGGGACAGGTTGTCGAATGAGCAGTTCTTC. Translated: CASSRTGDRLSNEQFF.

About this clonotype itself: Without the conserved terminal phenylalanine or tryptophan, this CDR3 likely stems from a read error. J is TRBJ2-7 and V is TRBV7-8, with 10 bases lining up with TRBD1. Germline CDR1 reads SGHVS; CDR2 reads FQNEAQ. The CDR3 is 16 amino acids. The V gene end was trimmed by 5 bases and the J gene end by 0 bases; junction bases not matched to a gene: 7. CDR3 nucleotides: TGTGCCAGCAGCCAAAGGGGACAGGGGTCCTCCTACGAGCAGTACCTC. This translates into CASSQRGQGSSYEQYL.

This clonotype was found a few times. The chain employs TRBV7-2 and TRBJ2-2; D perhaps matches TRBD1 (5 bases). The CDR3 has 16 amino acids. The germline gives CDR1 SGHTA, CDR2 FQGNSA. V shed 3 bases and J shed 3 bases, with 14 bases lying between them. The CDR3 DNA follows: TGTGCCAGCAGCTTGGGGCCCGGGTCCTACACCGGGGAGCTGTTTTTT. This codes for CASSLGPGSYTGELFF.

This clonotype was seen a single time. This rearrangement joins TRBV3-1 to TRBJ2-1, with TRBD2 matching 7 bases. CDR3 length equals 15 residues. Germline loops: CDR1 LGHDT, CDR2 YNNKEL (reference sequence). V lost 4 bases and J lost 6; bases outside the gene matches: 9. CDR3 sequence: CASSPDGRNRNEQFF. The DNA of the CDR3 is TGTGCCAGCAGCCCCGACGGGAGGAATCGCAATGAGCAGTTCTTC.

The J gene is TRBJ2-1, the V gene TRBV5-1, with 12 nucleotides matching TRBD2. Per germline, CDR1 SGHRS and CDR2 YFSETQ. This CDR3 comprises 15 residues. V lost 0 bases to trimming and J lost 7 bases; unmatched junction nucleotides: 2. CDR3 in DNA: TGCGCCAGCAGCTTGGCACTAGCGGGAGGTAATGAGCAGTTCTTC. This gives the protein CASSLALAGGNEQFF.

This clonotype turned up a few times. The CDR3 DNA is TGTGCCAGCAAGGACAGGGCGAACACTGAAGCTTTCTTT. Amino acids: CASKDRANTEAFF. The gene calls are TRBV19 and TRBJ1-1; TRBD1 matches 8 bases. The junction had 4 bases not matched to a gene; V was cut back by 9 bases and J by 1 base. This CDR3 has 13 amino acids. Per germline, CDR1 LNHDA and CDR2 SQIVND (reference sequence).

This clonotype was seen a handful of times. The chain couples TRBV28 to TRBJ1-5; 11 bases align to TRBD1. Unmatched junction bases numbered 7, after V lost 5 bases and J lost 7 bases. The CDR3 spans 15 residues. Germline values: CDR1 MDHEN, CDR2 SYDVKM. The CDR3 nucleotides are TGTGCCAGCAGTACCTTTGGACAGGGGGCCCAGCCCCAGCATTTT. It yields the protein CASSTFGQGAQPQHF.